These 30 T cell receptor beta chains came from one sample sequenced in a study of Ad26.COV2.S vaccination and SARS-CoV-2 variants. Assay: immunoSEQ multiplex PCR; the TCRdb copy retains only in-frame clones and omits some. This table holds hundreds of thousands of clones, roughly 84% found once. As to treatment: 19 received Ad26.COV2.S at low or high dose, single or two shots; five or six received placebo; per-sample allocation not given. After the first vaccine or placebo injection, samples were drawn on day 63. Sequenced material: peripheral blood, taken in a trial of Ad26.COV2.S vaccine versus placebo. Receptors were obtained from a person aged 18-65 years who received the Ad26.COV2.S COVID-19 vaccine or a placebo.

The CDR3 DNA is TGTGCCAGCAGCTTAGGACGAGACAGGAACACTGAAGCTTTCTTT. Translating it yields CASSLGRDRNTEAFF. The chain has TRBV7-8 and TRBJ1-1; D might be TRBD1 (5 bases). The CDR3 runs to 15 residues. Deletions cut 1 base from V and 1 base from J, with 10 bases between. CDR1 is SGHVS, CDR2 FQNEAQ, per germline.

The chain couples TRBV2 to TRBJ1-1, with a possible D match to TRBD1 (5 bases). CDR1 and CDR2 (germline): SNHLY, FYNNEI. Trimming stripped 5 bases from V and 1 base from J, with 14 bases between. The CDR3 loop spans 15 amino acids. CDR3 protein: CASSIDSTRNTEAFF. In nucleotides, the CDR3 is TGTGCCAGCAGTATAGACAGTACTCGGAACACTGAAGCTTTCTTT.

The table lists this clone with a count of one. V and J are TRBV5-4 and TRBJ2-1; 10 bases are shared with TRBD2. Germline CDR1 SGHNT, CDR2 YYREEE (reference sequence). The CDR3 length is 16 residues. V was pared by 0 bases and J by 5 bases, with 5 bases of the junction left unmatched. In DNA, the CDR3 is TGTGCCAGCAGCTTGGGGGGTACTAGCGGGGACAATGAGCAGTTCTTC. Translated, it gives CASSLGGTSGDNEQFF.

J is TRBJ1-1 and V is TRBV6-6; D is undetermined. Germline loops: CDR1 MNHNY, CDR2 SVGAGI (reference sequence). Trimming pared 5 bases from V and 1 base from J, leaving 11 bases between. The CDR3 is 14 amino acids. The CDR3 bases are TGTGCCAGCAGTCCCGGGATACAGAACACTGAAGCTTTCTTT. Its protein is CASSPGIQNTEAFF.

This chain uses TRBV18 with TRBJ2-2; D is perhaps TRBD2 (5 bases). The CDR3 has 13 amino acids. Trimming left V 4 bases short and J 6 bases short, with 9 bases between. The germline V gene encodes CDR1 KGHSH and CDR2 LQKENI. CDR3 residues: CASSRRDAGELFF. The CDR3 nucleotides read TGTGCCAGCTCACGACGGGATGCCGGGGAGCTGTTTTTT.

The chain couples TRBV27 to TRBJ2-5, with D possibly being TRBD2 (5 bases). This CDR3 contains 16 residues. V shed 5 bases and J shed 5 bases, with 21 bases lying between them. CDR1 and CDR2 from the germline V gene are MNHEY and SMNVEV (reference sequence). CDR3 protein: CASSTRRGNVGETQYF. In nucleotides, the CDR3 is TGTGCCAGCAGTACTCGACGGGGTAATGTGGGGGAGACCCAGTACTTC.

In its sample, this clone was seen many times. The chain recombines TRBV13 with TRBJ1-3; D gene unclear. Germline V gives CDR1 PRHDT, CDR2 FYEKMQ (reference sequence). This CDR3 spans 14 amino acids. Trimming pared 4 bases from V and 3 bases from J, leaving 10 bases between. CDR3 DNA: TGTGCCAGCAGCTCTGGGGAATTTGGAAACACCATATATTTT. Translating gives CASSSGEFGNTIYF.

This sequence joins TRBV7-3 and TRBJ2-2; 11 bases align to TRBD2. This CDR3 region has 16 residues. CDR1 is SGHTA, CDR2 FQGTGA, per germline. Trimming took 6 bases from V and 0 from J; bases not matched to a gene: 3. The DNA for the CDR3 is TGTGCCAGCAGTCTAGCGGGGGGATCGAACACCGGGGAGCTGTTTTTT. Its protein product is CASSLAGGSNTGELFF.

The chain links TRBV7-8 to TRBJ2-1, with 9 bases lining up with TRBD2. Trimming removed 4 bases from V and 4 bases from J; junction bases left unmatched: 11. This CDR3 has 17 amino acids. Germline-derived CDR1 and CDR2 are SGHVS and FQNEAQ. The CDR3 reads CASSSRRLAVKYNEQFF. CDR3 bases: TGTGCCAGCAGCTCGCGGAGACTAGCGGTAAAGTACAATGAGCAGTTCTTC.

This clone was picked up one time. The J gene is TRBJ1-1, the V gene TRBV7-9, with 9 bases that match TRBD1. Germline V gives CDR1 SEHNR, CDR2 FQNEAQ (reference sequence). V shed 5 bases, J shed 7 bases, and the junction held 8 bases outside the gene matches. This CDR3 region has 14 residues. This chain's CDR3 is CASSNDRGGDEAFF. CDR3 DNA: TGTGCCAGCAGCAATGACAGGGGGGGAGATGAAGCTTTCTTT.

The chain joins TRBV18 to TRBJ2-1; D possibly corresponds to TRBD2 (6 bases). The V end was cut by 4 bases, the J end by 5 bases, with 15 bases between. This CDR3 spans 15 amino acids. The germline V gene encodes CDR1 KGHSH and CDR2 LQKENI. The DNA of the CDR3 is TGTGCCAGCTCACTGACTCTCGGGGGACACAATGAGCAGTTCTTC. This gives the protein CASSLTLGGHNEQFF.

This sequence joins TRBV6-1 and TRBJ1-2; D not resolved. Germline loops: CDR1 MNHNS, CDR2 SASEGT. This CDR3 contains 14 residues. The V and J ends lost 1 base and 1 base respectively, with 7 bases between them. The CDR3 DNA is TGTGCCAGCAGTGAAGGACCAGTTAACTATGGCTACACCTTC. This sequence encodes CASSEGPVNYGYTF.

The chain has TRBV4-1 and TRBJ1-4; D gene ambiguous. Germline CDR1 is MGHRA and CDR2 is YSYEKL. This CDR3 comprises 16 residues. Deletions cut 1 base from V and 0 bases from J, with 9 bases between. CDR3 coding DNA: TGCGCCAGCAGCCAAGTGCCGGCCGCAACTAATGAAAAACTGTTTTTT. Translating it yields CASSQVPAATNEKLFF.

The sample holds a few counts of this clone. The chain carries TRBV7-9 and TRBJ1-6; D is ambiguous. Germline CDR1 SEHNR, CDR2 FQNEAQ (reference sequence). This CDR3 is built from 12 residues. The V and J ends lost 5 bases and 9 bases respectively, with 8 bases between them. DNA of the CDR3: TGTGCCAGCAGCCCCCGCGGTTCACCCCTCCACTTT. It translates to CASSPRGSPLHF. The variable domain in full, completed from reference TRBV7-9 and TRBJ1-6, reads DTGVSQNPRHKITKRGQNVTFRCDPISEHNRLYWYRQTLGQGPEFLTYFQNEAQLEKSRLLSDRFSAERPKGSFSTLEIQRTEQGDSAMYLCASSPRGSPLHFGNGTRLTVT.

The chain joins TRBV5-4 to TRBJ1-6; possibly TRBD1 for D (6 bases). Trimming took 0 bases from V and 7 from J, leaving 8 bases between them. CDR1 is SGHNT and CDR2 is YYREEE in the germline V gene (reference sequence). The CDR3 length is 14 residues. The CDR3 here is CASSLGQANSPLHF. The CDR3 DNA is TGTGCCAGCAGCTTGGGACAGGCGAATTCACCCCTCCACTTT.

Here the CDR3 DNA reads TGTGCCAGTAGTACCCCAAGGAAAGCGGGGGGAGAGACCCAGTACTTC. Translating it yields CASSTPRKAGGETQYF. The chain recombines TRBV19 with TRBJ2-5; 9 bases are shared with TRBD2. Germline values: CDR1 LNHDA, CDR2 SQIVND (reference sequence). The CDR3 consists of 16 residues. Germline trimming cut 4 bases from V and 4 bases from J; bases unmatched to any gene: 10.

This CDR3 reads CASSPGTGEKLFF. The DNA of the CDR3 is TGTGCCAGCAGCCCCGGGACGGGTGAAAAACTGTTTTTT. The V and J genes are TRBV14 and TRBJ1-4; perhaps TRBD1 as D (5 bases). CDR1 and CDR2 from the germline V gene are SGHDN and FVKESK. The CDR3 contains 13 residues. V shed 4 bases and J shed 7 bases, with 10 bases lying between them.

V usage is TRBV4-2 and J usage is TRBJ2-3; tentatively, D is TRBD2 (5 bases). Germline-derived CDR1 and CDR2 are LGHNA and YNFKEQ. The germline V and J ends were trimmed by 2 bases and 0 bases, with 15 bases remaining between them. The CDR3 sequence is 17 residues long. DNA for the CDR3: TGTGCCAGCAGCCAATCTCTCCAGCGGATAAGCACAGATACGCAGTATTTT. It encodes CASSQSLQRISTDTQYF.

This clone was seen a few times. The DNA of the CDR3 is TGTGCCTGGATTCCACAGACTGGGACTATCTCCTACGAGCAGTACTTC. It yields the protein CAWIPQTGTISYEQYF. V and J are TRBV30 and TRBJ2-7; 7 bases map to TRBD2. Germline V lookup: CDR1 GTSNPN, CDR2 SVGIG (reference sequence). V lost 4 bases, J lost 0 bases, and 12 bases stayed unmatched. The CDR3 is made up of 16 amino acids.

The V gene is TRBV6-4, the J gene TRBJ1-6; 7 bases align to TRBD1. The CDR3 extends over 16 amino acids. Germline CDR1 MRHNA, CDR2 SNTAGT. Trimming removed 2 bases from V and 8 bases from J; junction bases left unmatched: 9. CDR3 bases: TGTGCCAGCAGTGACCCGACAGGGTTCCGGCATTCACCCCTCCACTTT. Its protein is CASSDPTGFRHSPLHF.

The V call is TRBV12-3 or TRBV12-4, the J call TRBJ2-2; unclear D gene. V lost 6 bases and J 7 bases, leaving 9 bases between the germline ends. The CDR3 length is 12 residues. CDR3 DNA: TGTGCCAGCAGCCTGGGTGGCGGGGAGCTGTTTTTT. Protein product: CASSLGGGELFF.

The DNA for the CDR3 is TGTGCCAGCAGCTTGAATCCAGCAGGGATATTCGGCTACACCTTC. As protein: CASSLNPAGIFGYTF. V is TRBV5-5 and J is TRBJ1-2, with a weak D call TRBD1 (5 bases). This CDR3 has 15 amino acids. V was clipped by 1 base and J by 8 bases, with 18 bases between them. From germline, CDR1 is SGHKS and CDR2 YYEKEE (reference sequence).

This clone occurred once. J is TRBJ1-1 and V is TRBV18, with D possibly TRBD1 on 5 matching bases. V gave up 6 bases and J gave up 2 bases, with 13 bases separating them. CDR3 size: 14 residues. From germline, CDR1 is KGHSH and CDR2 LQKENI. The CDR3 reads CASSLQDGNTEAFF. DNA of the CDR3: TGTGCCAGCTCTCTACAGGATGGAAACACTGAAGCTTTCTTT.

CDR3 nucleotides: TGTGCCAGCAGTGAACAGGGGGCTGGGGCCAACGTCCTGACTTTC. This encodes CASSEQGAGANVLTF. J is TRBJ2-6 and V is TRBV6-1; 7 bases map to TRBD1. The CDR3 covers 15 residues. Germline values: CDR1 MNHNS, CDR2 SASEGT. Germline trimming cut 2 bases from V and 2 bases from J; bases unmatched to any gene: 0.

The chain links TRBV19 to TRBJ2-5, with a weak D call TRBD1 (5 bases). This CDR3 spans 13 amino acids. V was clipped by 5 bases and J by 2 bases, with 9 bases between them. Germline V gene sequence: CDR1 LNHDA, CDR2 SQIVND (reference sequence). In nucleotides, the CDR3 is TGTGCCAGTAGTCGGCAGGGACAAGAGACCCAGTACTTC. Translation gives CASSRQGQETQYF.

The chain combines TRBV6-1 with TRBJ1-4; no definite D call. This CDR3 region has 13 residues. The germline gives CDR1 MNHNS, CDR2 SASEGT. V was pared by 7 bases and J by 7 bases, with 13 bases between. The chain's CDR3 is CASTLRTSEKLFF. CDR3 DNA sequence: TGTGCCAGCACCCTTAGGACCTCTGAAAAACTGTTTTTT.

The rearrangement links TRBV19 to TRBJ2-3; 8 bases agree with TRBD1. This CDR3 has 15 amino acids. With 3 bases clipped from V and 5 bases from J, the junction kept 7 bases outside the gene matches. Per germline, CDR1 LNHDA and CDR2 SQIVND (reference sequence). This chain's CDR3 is CASSIGQGAGDTQYF. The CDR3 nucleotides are TGTGCCAGTAGTATTGGGCAGGGGGCTGGAGATACGCAGTATTTT.

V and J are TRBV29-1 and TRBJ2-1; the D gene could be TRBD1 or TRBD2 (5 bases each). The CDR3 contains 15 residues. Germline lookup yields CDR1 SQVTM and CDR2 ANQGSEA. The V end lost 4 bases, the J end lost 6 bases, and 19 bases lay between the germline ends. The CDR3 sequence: CSVVLLGTASNEQFF. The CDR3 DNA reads TGCAGCGTTGTTCTACTAGGGACGGCCTCCAATGAGCAGTTCTTC.

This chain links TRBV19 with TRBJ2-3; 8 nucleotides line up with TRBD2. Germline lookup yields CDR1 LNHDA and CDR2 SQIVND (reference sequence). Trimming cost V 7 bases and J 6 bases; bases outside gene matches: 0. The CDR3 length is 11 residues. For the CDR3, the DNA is TGTGCCAGTACTAGCGGGGATACGCAGTATTTT. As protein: CASTSGDTQYF.

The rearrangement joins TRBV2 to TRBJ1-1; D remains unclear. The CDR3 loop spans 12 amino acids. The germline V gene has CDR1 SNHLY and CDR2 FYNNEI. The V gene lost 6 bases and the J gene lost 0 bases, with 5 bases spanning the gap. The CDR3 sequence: CASRIVNTEAFF. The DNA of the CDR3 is TGTGCCAGCAGGATAGTGAACACTGAAGCTTTCTTT. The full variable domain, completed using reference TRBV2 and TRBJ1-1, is EPEVTQTPSHQVTQMGQEVILRCVPISNHLYFYWYRQILGQKVEFLVSFYNNEISEKSEIFDDQFSVERPDGSNFTLKIRSTKLEDSAMYFCASRIVNTEAFFGQGTRLTVV.